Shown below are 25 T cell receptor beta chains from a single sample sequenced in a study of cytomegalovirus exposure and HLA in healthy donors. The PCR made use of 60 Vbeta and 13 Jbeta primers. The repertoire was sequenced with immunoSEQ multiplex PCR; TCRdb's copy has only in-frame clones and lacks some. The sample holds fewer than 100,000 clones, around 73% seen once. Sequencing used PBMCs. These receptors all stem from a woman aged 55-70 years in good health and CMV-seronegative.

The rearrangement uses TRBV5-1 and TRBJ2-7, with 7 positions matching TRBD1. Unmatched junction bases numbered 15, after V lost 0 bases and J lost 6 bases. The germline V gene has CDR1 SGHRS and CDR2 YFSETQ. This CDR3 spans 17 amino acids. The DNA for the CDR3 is TGCGCCAGCAGCTTGGGAATCCCGGGACAGAGGGCCTGCGAGCAGTACTTC. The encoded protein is CASSLGIPGQRACEQYF.

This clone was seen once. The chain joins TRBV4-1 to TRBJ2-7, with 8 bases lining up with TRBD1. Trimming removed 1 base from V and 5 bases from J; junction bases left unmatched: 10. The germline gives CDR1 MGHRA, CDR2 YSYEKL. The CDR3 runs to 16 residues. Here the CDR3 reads CASSQASSGGSDEQYF. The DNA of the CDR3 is TGCGCCAGCAGCCAAGCCTCGTCAGGGGGCTCAGACGAGCAGTACTTC.

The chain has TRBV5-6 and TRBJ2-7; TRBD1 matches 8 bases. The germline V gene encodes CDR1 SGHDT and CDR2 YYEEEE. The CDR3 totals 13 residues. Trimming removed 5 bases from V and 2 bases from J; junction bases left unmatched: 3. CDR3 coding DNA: TGTGCCAGCAGTAGGGACAGGACCTACGAGCAGTACTTC. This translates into CASSRDRTYEQYF.

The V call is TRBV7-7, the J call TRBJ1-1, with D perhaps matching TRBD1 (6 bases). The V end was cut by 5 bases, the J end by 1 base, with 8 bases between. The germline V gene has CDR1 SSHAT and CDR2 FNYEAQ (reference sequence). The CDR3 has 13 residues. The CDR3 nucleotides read TGTGCCAGCAGCGCGGACAGGAACACTGAAGCTTTCTTT. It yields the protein CASSADRNTEAFF.

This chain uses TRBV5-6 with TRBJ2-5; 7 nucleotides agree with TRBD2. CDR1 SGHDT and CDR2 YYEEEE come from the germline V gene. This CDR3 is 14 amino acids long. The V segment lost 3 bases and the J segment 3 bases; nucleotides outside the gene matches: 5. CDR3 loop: CASSSGLEEETQYF. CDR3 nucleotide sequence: TGTGCCAGCAGCTCCGGACTAGAAGAAGAGACCCAGTACTTC.

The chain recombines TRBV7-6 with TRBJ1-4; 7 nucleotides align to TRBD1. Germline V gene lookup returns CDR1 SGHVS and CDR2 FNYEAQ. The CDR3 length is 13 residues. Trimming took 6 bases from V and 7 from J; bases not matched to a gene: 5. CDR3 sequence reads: CASSLTGPEKLFF. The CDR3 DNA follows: TGTGCCAGCAGTCTGACAGGGCCTGAAAAACTGTTTTTT.

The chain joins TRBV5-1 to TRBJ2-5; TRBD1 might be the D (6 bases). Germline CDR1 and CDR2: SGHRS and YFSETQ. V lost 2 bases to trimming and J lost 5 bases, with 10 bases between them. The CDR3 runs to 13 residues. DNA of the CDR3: TGCGCCAGCAGCTTAAACAGGGATGAGACCCAGTACTTC. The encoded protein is CASSLNRDETQYF.

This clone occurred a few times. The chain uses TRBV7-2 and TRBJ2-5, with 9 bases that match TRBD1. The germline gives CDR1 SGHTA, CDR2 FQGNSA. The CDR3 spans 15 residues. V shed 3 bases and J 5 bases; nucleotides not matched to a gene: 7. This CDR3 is CASSFRTGGPETQYF. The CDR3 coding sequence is TGTGCCAGCAGCTTTAGAACAGGGGGCCCGGAGACCCAGTACTTC. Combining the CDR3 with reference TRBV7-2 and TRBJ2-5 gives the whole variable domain GAGVSQSPSNKVTEKGKDVELRCDPISGHTALYWYRQSLGQGLEFLIYFQGNSAPDKSGLPSDRFSAERTGGSVSTLTIQRTQQEDSAVYLCASSFRTGGPETQYFGPGTRLLVL.

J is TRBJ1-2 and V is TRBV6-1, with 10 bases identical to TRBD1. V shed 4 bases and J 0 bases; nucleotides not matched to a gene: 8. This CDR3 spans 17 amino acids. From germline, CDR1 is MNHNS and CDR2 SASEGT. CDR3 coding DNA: TGTGCCAGCAGTGCCGGGACAGGGGTTGGGGCTAACTATGGCTACACCTTC. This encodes CASSAGTGVGANYGYTF.

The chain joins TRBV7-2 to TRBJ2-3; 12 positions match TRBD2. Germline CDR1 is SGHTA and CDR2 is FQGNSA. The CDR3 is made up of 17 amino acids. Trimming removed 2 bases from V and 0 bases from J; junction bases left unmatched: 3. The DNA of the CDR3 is TGTGCCAGCAGCTTAAGGCTAGCGGGAGGGAGCACAGATACGCAGTATTTT. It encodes CASSLRLAGGSTDTQYF. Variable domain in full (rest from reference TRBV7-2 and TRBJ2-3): GAGVSQSPSNKVTEKGKDVELRCDPISGHTALYWYRQSLGQGLEFLIYFQGNSAPDKSGLPSDRFSAERTGGSVSTLTIQRTQQEDSAVYLCASSLRLAGGSTDTQYFGPGTRLTVL.

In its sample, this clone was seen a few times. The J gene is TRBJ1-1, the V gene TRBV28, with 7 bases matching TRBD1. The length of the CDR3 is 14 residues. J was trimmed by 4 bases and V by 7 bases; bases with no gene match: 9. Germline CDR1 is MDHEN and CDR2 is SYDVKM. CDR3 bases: TGTGCCAGCATTTCACAGGGGTATGGCACTGAAGCTTTCTTT. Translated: CASISQGYGTEAFF.

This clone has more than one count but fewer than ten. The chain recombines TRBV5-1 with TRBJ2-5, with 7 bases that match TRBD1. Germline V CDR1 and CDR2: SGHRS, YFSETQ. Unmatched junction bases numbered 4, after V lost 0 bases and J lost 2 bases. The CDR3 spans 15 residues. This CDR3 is CASSLGRTGQETQYF. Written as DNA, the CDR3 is TGCGCCAGCAGCTTGGGAAGGACAGGACAAGAGACCCAGTACTTC.

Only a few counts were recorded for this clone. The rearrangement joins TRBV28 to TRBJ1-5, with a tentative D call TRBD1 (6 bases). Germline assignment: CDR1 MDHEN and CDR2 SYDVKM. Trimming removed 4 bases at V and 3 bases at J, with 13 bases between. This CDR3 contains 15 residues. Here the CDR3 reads CASSSPGGPNQPQHF. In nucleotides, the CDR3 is TGTGCCAGCAGTTCCCCGGGGGGGCCCAATCAGCCCCAGCATTTT. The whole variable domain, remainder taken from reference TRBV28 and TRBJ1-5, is DVKVTQSSRYLVKRTGEKVFLECVQDMDHENMFWYRQDPGLGLRLIYFSYDVKMKEKGDIPEGYSVSREKKERFSLILESASTNQTSMYLCASSSPGGPNQPQHFGDGTRLSIL.

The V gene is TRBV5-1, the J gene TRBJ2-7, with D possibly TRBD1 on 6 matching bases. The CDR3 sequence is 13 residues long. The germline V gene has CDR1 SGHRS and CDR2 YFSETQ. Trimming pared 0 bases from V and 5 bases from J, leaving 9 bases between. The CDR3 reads CASSLEYRDEQYF. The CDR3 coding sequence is TGCGCCAGCAGCTTGGAGTACAGGGACGAGCAGTACTTC.

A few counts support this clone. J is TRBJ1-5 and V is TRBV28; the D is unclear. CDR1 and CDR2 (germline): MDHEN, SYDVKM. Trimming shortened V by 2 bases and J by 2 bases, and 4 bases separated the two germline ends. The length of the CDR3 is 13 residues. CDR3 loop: CASSLERNQPQHF. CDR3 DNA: TGTGCCAGCAGTTTAGAGCGCAATCAGCCCCAGCATTTT. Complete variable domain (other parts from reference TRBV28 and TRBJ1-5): DVKVTQSSRYLVKRTGEKVFLECVQDMDHENMFWYRQDPGLGLRLIYFSYDVKMKEKGDIPEGYSVSREKKERFSLILESASTNQTSMYLCASSLERNQPQHFGDGTRLSIL.

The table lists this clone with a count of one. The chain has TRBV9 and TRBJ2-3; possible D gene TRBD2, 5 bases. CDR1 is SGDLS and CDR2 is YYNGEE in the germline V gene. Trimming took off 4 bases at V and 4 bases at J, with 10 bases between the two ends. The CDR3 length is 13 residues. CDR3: CASSKRGSDTQYF. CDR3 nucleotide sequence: TGTGCCAGCAGCAAAAGAGGGTCAGATACGCAGTATTTT.

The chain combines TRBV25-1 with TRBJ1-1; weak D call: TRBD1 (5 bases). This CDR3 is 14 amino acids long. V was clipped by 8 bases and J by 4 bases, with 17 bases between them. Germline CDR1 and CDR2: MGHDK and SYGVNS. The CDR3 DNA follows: TGTGCCAGCGACCCTGGGACTCTGGCCACTGAAGCTTTCTTT. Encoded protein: CASDPGTLATEAFF. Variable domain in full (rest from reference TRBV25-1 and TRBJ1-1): EADIYQTPRYLVIGTGKKITLECSQTMGHDKMYWYQQDPGMELHLIHYSYGVNSTEKGDLSSESTVSRIRTEHFPLTLESARPSHTSQYLCASDPGTLATEAFFGQGTRLTVV.

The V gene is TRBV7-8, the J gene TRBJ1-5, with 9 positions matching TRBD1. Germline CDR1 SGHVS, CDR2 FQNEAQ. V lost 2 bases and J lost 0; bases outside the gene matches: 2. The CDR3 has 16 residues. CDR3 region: CASSLQQGASNQPQHF. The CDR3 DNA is TGTGCCAGCAGCTTACAACAGGGGGCTAGCAATCAGCCCCAGCATTTT.

The CDR3 nucleotides read TGTGCCAGCAGCCCTAGACTAGCGGGAGACCCAGATACGCAGTATTTT. It encodes CASSPRLAGDPDTQYF. The chain recombines TRBV5-6 with TRBJ2-3; the match to TRBD2 covers 12 bases. The CDR3 sequence is 16 residues long. J lost 4 bases, V lost 4 bases, and 7 bases had no gene match. From germline, CDR1 is SGHDT and CDR2 YYEEEE.

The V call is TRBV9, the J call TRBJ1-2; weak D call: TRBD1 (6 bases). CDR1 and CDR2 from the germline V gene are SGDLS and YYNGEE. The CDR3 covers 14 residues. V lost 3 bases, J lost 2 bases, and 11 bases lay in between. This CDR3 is CASSADRMNYGYTF. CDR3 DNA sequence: TGTGCCAGCAGCGCAGACAGGATGAACTATGGCTACACCTTC.

The CDR3 nucleotides are TGTGCCAGCAGCCCAGAAGCAGGGTACGAGCAGTACTTC. Amino acid sequence: CASSPEAGYEQYF. V and J are TRBV7-6 and TRBJ2-7; perhaps TRBD1 as D (5 bases). Germline assignment: CDR1 SGHVS and CDR2 FNYEAQ. V was shortened by 5 bases and J by 4 bases, with 12 bases between the two germline ends. The CDR3 spans 13 residues.

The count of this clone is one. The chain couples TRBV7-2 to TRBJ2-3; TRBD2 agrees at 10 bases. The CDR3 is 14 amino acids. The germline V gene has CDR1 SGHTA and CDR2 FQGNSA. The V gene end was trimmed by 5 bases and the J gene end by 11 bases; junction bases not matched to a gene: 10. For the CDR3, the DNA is TGTGCCAGCAGCGAAGGACTAGCGGACCCGAAGCAGTATTTT. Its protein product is CASSEGLADPKQYF.

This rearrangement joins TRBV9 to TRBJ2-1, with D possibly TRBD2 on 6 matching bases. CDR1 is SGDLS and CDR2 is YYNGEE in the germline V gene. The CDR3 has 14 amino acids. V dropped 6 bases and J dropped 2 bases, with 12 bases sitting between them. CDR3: CASNGGEAYNEQFF. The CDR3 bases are TGTGCCAGCAACGGAGGGGAGGCCTACAATGAGCAGTTCTTC.

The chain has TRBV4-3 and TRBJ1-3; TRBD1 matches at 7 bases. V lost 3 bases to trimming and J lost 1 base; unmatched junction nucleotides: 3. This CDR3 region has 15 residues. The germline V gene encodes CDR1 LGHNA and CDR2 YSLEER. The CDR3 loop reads CASSQETGSGNTIYF. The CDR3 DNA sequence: TGCGCCAGCAGCCAGGAGACAGGGTCTGGAAACACCATATATTTT.

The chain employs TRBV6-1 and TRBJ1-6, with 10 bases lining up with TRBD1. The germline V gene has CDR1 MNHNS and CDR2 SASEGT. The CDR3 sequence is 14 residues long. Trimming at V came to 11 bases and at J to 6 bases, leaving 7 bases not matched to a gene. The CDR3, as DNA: TGTGCCGGCGGACAGGGGGGACTTAATTCACCCCTCCACTTT. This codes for CAGGQGGLNSPLHF.